Following are 30 T cell receptor beta chains from one sample sequenced in a study of T cell changes during pregnancy in multiple sclerosis. The protocol was immunoSEQ multiplex PCR, while the TCRdb copy is restricted to in-frame clones and leaves out a portion. There are under 85,000 clones in the sample; 91% occur only once, and almost 0.3% lies in the top ten. Sample: CD4+ T cells from peripheral blood mononuclear cells, taken in the third trimester of pregnancy. Receptors originate from a female donor in good health, enrolled as a control in a pregnancy study.

CDR3 DNA: TGTGCCAGTAGTCAAACAGGGGGATGGGCTTTCTTT. This translates into CASSQTGGWAFF. The V call is TRBV19, the J call TRBJ1-1, with 8 bases that match TRBD1. V trimming: 5 bases; J trimming: 11 bases; junction bases outside the gene matches: 7. This CDR3 contains 12 residues. The V gene's germline CDR1 is LNHDA and CDR2 SQIVND (reference sequence).

The chain recombines TRBV6-5 with TRBJ1-1; D remains ambiguous. This CDR3 region has 15 residues. With 6 bases removed from V and 6 bases from J, the gap between germline ends came to 20 bases. The germline gives CDR1 MNHEY, CDR2 SVGAGI. The CDR3 DNA sequence: TGTGCCAGCAGCGCAATATCCCAGTGGCGGCCTGAAGCTTTCTTT. This encodes CASSAISQWRPEAFF.

This sequence joins TRBV12-5 and TRBJ2-2; D may be TRBD1 (5 bases). V dropped 11 bases and J dropped 1 base, with 17 bases sitting between them. CDR3 length equals 15 residues. Germline-derived CDR1 and CDR2 are LGHNT and FRNRAP. The CDR3 loop reads CAAAWGRLNTGELFF. The CDR3 region has the DNA TGTGCTGCGGCTTGGGGCAGGTTGAACACCGGGGAGCTGTTTTTT.

The chain links TRBV15 to TRBJ2-5, with 9 bases fitting TRBD2. Germline CDR1 reads LNHNV; CDR2 reads YYDKDF (reference sequence). The J segment lost 2 bases and the V segment lost 0 bases, leaving 7 bases of the junction unmatched. This CDR3 is 17 amino acids long. The CDR3 DNA reads TGTGCCACCAGCAGAGAGGCGGCTAGCGGGGCTCAAGAGACCCAGTACTTC. Residues: CATSREAASGAQETQYF.

As concerns this clone: Relative to the germline gene, one junction end is altered; a read error may explain this. Other nucleotide sequences in the sample specify the same CDR3. V usage is TRBV19 and J usage is TRBJ1-6, with D possibly TRBD1 on 6 matching bases. Germline V CDR1 and CDR2: LNHDA, SQIVND (reference sequence). The CDR3 contains 15 residues. The CDR3 spells CASSIQDSYNSPLHF. CDR3 sequence (DNA): TGTGCCAGTAGTATTCAGGACAGCTATAATTCGCCCCTCCACTTT.

The sample holds one count of this clone. V and J are TRBV5-4 and TRBJ2-1; TRBD1 might be the D (6 bases). V lost 1 base and J lost 2, with 10 bases in between. The germline gives CDR1 SGHNT, CDR2 YYREEE (reference sequence). The CDR3 extends over 15 amino acids. CDR3 loop: CASSLTGTPYNEQFF. Here the CDR3 DNA reads TGTGCCAGCAGCTTGACGGGGACACCCTACAATGAGCAGTTCTTC.

V gene TRBV10-3 combines with J gene TRBJ1-1; 10 nucleotides match TRBD1. The germline CDR1 and CDR2 sequences are ENHRY and SYGVKD. V dropped 6 bases and J dropped 1; count of bases not matched to a gene: 11. This CDR3 is 17 amino acids long. The CDR3 is CAIRGDRGLFGNTEAFF. DNA for the CDR3: TGTGCCATCAGGGGGGACAGGGGACTTTTCGGGAACACTGAAGCTTTCTTT.

The J gene is TRBJ1-1, the V gene TRBV5-6; D is unclear. CDR1 is SGHDT, CDR2 YYEEEE, per germline. V lost 5 bases and J lost 5, with 10 bases in between. The CDR3 length is 12 residues. CDR3: CASRTRRTEAFF. The CDR3 DNA follows: TGTGCCAGCAGAACTCGCAGGACTGAAGCTTTCTTT.

The chain recombines TRBV19 with TRBJ1-5; 8 positions agree with TRBD1. This CDR3 is 15 amino acids long. Germline V gives CDR1 LNHDA, CDR2 SQIVND (reference sequence). Trimming removed 0 bases from V and 6 bases from J; junction bases left unmatched: 4. The CDR3 loop is CASSIDLTGGQPQHF. The CDR3, as DNA: TGTGCCAGTAGTATAGATCTAACAGGGGGTCAGCCCCAGCATTTT.

The chain recombines TRBV5-4 with TRBJ2-4; 9 positions match TRBD2. The germline V gene encodes CDR1 SGHNT and CDR2 YYREEE (reference sequence). The CDR3 has 18 amino acids. V trimming: 4 bases; J trimming: 8 bases; junction bases outside the gene matches: 19. The CDR3 nucleotides read TGTGCCAGCAGCCTCACTAAGTTGCGGGGGGGCCCTAGGGACATTCAGTACTTC. Its protein product is CASSLTKLRGGPRDIQYF.

The chain uses TRBV9 and TRBJ2-7, with D possibly being TRBD2 (6 bases). Per germline, CDR1 SGDLS and CDR2 YYNGEE. CDR3 size: 13 residues. V lost 4 bases and J lost 2, with 10 bases in between. CDR3 sequence (DNA): TGTGCCAGCAGCCCGTCGGGGGCCTACGAGCAGTACTTC. Translation: CASSPSGAYEQYF.

This clone was detected once. The chain uses TRBV7-2 and TRBJ1-2, with 11 positions matching TRBD1. Germline V gene data show CDR1 as SGHTA and CDR2 as FQGNSA. V was clipped by 5 bases and J by 6 bases; unmatched bases: 2. The length of the CDR3 is 13 residues. The CDR3 nucleotides are TGTGCCAGCAGCCTGGGACAGGGGGATGGCTACACCTTC. Translation gives CASSLGQGDGYTF.

The chain has TRBV7-2 and TRBJ2-7; possibly TRBD2 for D (6 bases). Germline V gene data show CDR1 as SGHTA and CDR2 as FQGNSA. Trimming left V 1 base short and J 7 bases short, with 14 bases between. The CDR3 length is 14 residues. The CDR3 sequence is CASSLGGSSVEQYF. The CDR3 bases are TGTGCCAGCAGCTTAGGGGGGTCTAGCGTTGAGCAGTACTTC. Complete variable domain (other parts from reference TRBV7-2 and TRBJ2-7): GAGVSQSPSNKVTEKGKDVELRCDPISGHTALYWYRQSLGQGLEFLIYFQGNSAPDKSGLPSDRFSAERTGGSVSTLTIQRTQQEDSAVYLCASSLGGSSVEQYFGPGTRLTVT.

The chain has TRBV7-9 and TRBJ1-1; D is possibly TRBD1 (6 bases). Germline CDR1 SEHNR, CDR2 FQNEAQ (reference sequence). V lost 1 base, J lost 13 bases, and 16 bases lay in between. This CDR3 is 13 amino acids long. Here the CDR3 reads CASSLDRVGSFFF. DNA for the CDR3: TGTGCCAGCAGCTTAGACAGGGTAGGGTCGTTTTTCTTT. The whole variable domain, remainder taken from reference TRBV7-9 and TRBJ1-1, is DTGVSQNPRHKITKRGQNVTFRCDPISEHNRLYWYRQTLGQGPEFLTYFQNEAQLEKSRLLSDRFSAERPKGSFSTLEIQRTEQGDSAMYLCASSLDRVGSFFFGQGTRLTVV.

The V call is TRBV19, the J call TRBJ1-1; 10 bases are a match to TRBD1. Germline-derived CDR1 and CDR2 are LNHDA and SQIVND (reference sequence). The trim removed 7 bases at V and 5 bases at J, leaving 7 bases unmatched. The CDR3 length is 14 residues. The CDR3 sequence: CASTLTGGWTEAFF. The CDR3 coding sequence is TGTGCCAGTACTCTGACAGGGGGCTGGACTGAAGCTTTCTTT.

J is TRBJ2-1 and V is TRBV7-8, with a tentative D call TRBD2 (5 bases). Germline V CDR1 and CDR2: SGHVS, FQNEAQ. V was trimmed by 2 bases and J by 6 bases, leaving 11 bases between them. CDR3 length: 14 residues. In nucleotides, the CDR3 is TGTGCCAGCAGCTTATTCTTGGAGGCCAATGAGCAGTTCTTC. Translating it yields CASSLFLEANEQFF.

The rearrangement links TRBV19 to TRBJ2-3; D may be TRBD1 (6 bases). The CDR3 totals 16 residues. V gave up 5 bases and J gave up 0 bases, with 15 bases separating them. Germline lookup yields CDR1 LNHDA and CDR2 SQIVND (reference sequence). CDR3: CASSLNGDTSTDTQYF. CDR3 nucleotides: TGTGCCAGTAGTTTAAACGGGGACACGAGCACAGATACGCAGTATTTT.

The gene calls are TRBV7-9 and TRBJ1-1; D might be TRBD1 (5 bases). The V gene's germline CDR1 is SEHNR and CDR2 FQNEAQ (reference sequence). Trimming removed 5 bases from V and 2 bases from J, with 15 bases in between. The CDR3 is 15 residues long. CDR3 nucleotide sequence: TGTGCCAGCAGCCCCCGGGGGGGGGATAACACTGAAGCTTTCTTT. Its translation is CASSPRGGDNTEAFF.

This chain joins TRBV2 and TRBJ2-3; a weak D match, TRBD2 (6 bases). The germline V and J ends were trimmed by 4 bases and 0 bases, with 17 bases remaining between them. CDR3 length equals 17 residues. CDR1 and CDR2 (germline): SNHLY, FYNNEI. This CDR3 reads CASSGPLRRGSTDTQYF. The CDR3 nucleotides are TGTGCCAGCAGTGGCCCCCTCAGGAGGGGTAGCACAGATACGCAGTATTTT.

This chain uses TRBV19 with TRBJ1-1, with unresolved D. This CDR3 comprises 16 residues. Looked up from germline, CDR1 is LNHDA and CDR2 is SQIVND (reference sequence). Trimming took 4 bases from V and 0 from J, leaving 15 bases between them. CDR3 coding DNA: TGTGCCAGTAGTACGACTGGAAGGAACATGAACACTGAAGCTTTCTTT. Translated, it gives CASSTTGRNMNTEAFF.

The chain has TRBV6-1 and TRBJ1-1; D ambiguous. V was trimmed by 6 bases and J by 5 bases, leaving 19 bases between them. Germline assignment: CDR1 MNHNS and CDR2 SASEGT. This CDR3 region has 15 residues. CDR3 protein: CASRTPGAIRTEAFF. The CDR3 DNA follows: TGTGCCAGCAGGACCCCGGGAGCCATTAGGACTGAAGCTTTCTTT.

This clone was seen just once. V usage is TRBV27 and J usage is TRBJ2-1; 7 bases map to TRBD2. V was clipped by 5 bases and J by 4 bases; unmatched bases: 14. CDR3 length: 17 amino acids. Germline V gene sequence: CDR1 MNHEY, CDR2 SMNVEV (reference sequence). The CDR3 sequence: CASSTTTLQRGYNEQFF. CDR3 nucleotides: TGTGCCAGCAGTACAACAACCCTACAGCGGGGATACAATGAGCAGTTCTTC.

This clone was recorded once. The rearrangement joins TRBV6-5 to TRBJ2-2; TRBD1 matches at 7 bases. This CDR3 is built from 15 residues. V lost 8 bases and J lost 5; bases outside the gene matches: 11. Germline assignment: CDR1 MNHEY and CDR2 SVGAGI. In nucleotides, the CDR3 is TGTGCCAGCGGAAACAGGGGTCTAGGGACCGGGGAGCTGTTTTTT. Encoded protein: CASGNRGLGTGELFF.

This chain joins TRBV7-9 and TRBJ2-7; D is possibly TRBD2 (7 bases). The germline gives CDR1 SEHNR, CDR2 FQNEAQ (reference sequence). The CDR3 has 15 residues. The V gene lost 5 bases and the J gene lost 6 bases, with 20 bases spanning the gap. CDR3 in amino acids: CASSPGGQGRFEQYF. In DNA form, the CDR3 reads TGTGCCAGCAGCCCCGGGGGGCAGGGTCGCTTCGAGCAGTACTTC.

The V gene is TRBV5-1, the J gene TRBJ2-1, with 10 positions matching TRBD2. The V and J ends lost 3 bases and 7 bases, in that order; junction bases with no gene match: 10. Germline loops: CDR1 SGHRS, CDR2 YFSETQ. There are 16 residues in the CDR3. In DNA, the CDR3 is TGCGCCAGCAGCTCCAACAGCGGGGGGGCGAATAATGAGCAGTTCTTC. This encodes CASSSNSGGANNEQFF.

This clone was recorded only once. V is TRBV4-3 and J is TRBJ1-2; D might be TRBD1 (5 bases). The V gene lost 0 bases and the J gene lost 0 bases, with 11 bases spanning the gap. The CDR3 extends over 16 amino acids. Germline CDR1 reads LGHNA; CDR2 reads YSLEER. In DNA, the CDR3 is TGCGCCAGCAGCCAAGATTTGGCAGGGACTAACTATGGCTACACCTTC. This sequence encodes CASSQDLAGTNYGYTF.

The chain recombines TRBV5-4 with TRBJ2-5; 10 nucleotides match TRBD1. CDR3 length: 15 amino acids. Germline CDR1 reads SGHNT; CDR2 reads YYREEE (reference sequence). The trim removed 3 bases at V and 2 bases at J, leaving 4 bases unmatched. DNA of the CDR3: TGTGCCAGCAGCTCCCGGGACAGGGGTCAAGAGACCCAGTACTTC. The encoded protein is CASSSRDRGQETQYF.

J is TRBJ2-7 and V is TRBV4-1; possible D gene TRBD1, 6 bases. The germline V gene has CDR1 MGHRA and CDR2 YSYEKL. V gave up 4 bases and J gave up 4 bases, with 23 bases separating them. This CDR3 has 17 amino acids. Here the CDR3 reads CASSPMVGGQKTYEQYF. CDR3 sequence (DNA): TGCGCCAGCAGCCCAATGGTCGGAGGACAGAAAACATACGAGCAGTACTTC.

The chain employs TRBV11-3 and TRBJ2-5; D might be TRBD1 (5 bases). The CDR3 covers 14 residues. The germline CDR1 and CDR2 sequences are SGHNT and YENEEA. Between the trimmed V and J ends, which lost 2 bases and 5 bases, there was a span of 12 bases. The DNA of the CDR3 is TGTGCCAGCAGCTTAATTCAGGGTCAGGAGACCCAGTACTTC. Translated: CASSLIQGQETQYF.

V gene TRBV5-4 combines with J gene TRBJ1-2, with 7 positions matching TRBD1. V lost 0 bases and J lost 3; bases outside the gene matches: 5. This CDR3 region has 15 residues. The germline V gene encodes CDR1 SGHNT and CDR2 YYREEE (reference sequence). The CDR3 region has the DNA TGTGCCAGCAGCTTGGGCAGGGGGACCTACTATGGCTACACCTTC. Its translation is CASSLGRGTYYGYTF.